This entry concerns a single T cell receptor beta chain. Its antigen specificity is not known. Per-base quality was not reported, and no clone a single base away is much larger than it. Total RNA was extracted from unfractionated whole blood that had been collected in Tempus Blood RNA tubes. About five healthy volunteers served as TCR sequencing controls and were bled at day 0, 2 weeks and 6 weeks. Taken from cysteine to phenylalanine, the CDR3 has 13 residues. Of the read, only the CDR3 DNA is kept; its 39 bases are in frame from base 1. From the germline V gene, CDR1 is KGHSH and CDR2 is LQKENI. V sheds 5 bases and J sheds 1 base, leaving 8 bases between their ends. Library preparation employed 5' RACE. The instrument given in TCRdb is Illumina MiSeq. During library preparation, unique molecular identifiers were attached to individual cDNA molecules so that TCRs could be counted quantitatively and reproducibly. The paper's processing steps were these. A median of about 89,000 TCRs per sample was observed, with a range of roughly 20,000 to 700,000. The Decombinator software suite was used to annotate V, J and CDR3 in the TCR reads. To make PS versus PT1 abundance plots, every sample was subsampled to the same number of TCRs (28,000). Expanded TCRs were defined as absent before sensitization and observed at least eight times at the 2-week time point. In-frame beta chains were kept once TCRdb had trimmed the public reads at Q25 with fastp and called clones with MiXCR. Rows matching on CDR3 protein sequence are summarized as one entry with the most common DNA and genes. Clone size and V and J calls follow TCRdb, not the original study. The sample table lists roughly 82,000 distinct CDR3 sequences, roughly 15% of them with a count of one. Of the sample, under 7.5% is held by the ten largest clones.

This entry belongs to a study of human T cells and chemical hapten exposure (dated by TCRdb to the early 2020s). For the study in its entirety: Libraries were pooled for sequencing, and variation in per-sample TCR yields was attributed mainly to small differences in library volumes within the pool. Each blood RNA sample was used to sequence both TCR alpha and TCR beta chains. Peripheral blood TCR repertoire changes were tracked in vivo in alopecia patients during primary and secondary sensitization to the hapten diphenylcyclopropenone (DPC).

The paper's findings and limits, for the study overall: No change with DPC sensitization was found in the number of TCRs above 1 in 1000 frequency, and no evidence of global repertoire structure alterations was found. After repeated subsampling, changes were observed in the strength of the expansion versus patch-test correlation and in the threshold at which the correlation became significant.

The TCR was taken from a female donor in good health. The chain is assembled from TRBV18 and TRBJ1-1; TRBD1 is a weak D gene call, 5 bases matching. The CDR3 in this case is CASSRQSNTEAFF. The DNA sequence follows: TGTGCCAGCTCAAGACAGTCGAACACTGAAGCTTTCTTT. With all but the CDR3 taken from the reference TRBV18 and TRBJ1-1 genes, the full variable domain is: NAGVMQNPRHLVRRRGQEARLRCSPMKGHSHVYWYRQLPEEGLKFMVYLQKENIIDESGMPKERFSAEFPKEGPSILRIQQVVRGDSAAYFCASSRQSNTEAFFGQGTRLTVV.